The present entry profiles one T cell receptor (beta chain) with its context. The antigen remains unidentified. This specimen comes from a study of cytomegalovirus exposure and HLA in healthy donors. V was clipped by 3 bases and J by 0 bases; unmatched bases: 6. This CDR3 has 16 residues. Germline lookup yields CDR1 SGHRS and CDR2 YFSETQ. Whole-study findings and limits: Sequencing likely caused a cluster of highly shared sequence variants. Previously analyzed data showed that most TCR beta V segments were productive at a frequency of about 87% or about 30%.

In the PCR, 60 Vbeta and 13 Jbeta primers were used. Libraries were prepared by immunoSEQ multiplex PCR; TCRdb keeps only in-frame clonotypes and omits some of them. The table records 150,000 to 200,000 clones, 60% to 80% of them present only once. The sample consisted of PBMCs. The sequence derives from a man aged 45-65 years in good health and CMV-seropositive. The V gene is TRBV5-1, the J gene TRBJ2-1; 7 bases map to TRBD1. CDR3 sequence: CASSSGTASSYNEQFF. CDR3 nucleotides: TGCGCCAGCAGCTCGGGGACAGCCAGCTCCTACAATGAGCAGTTCTTC. The variable domain in full, completed from reference TRBV5-1 and TRBJ2-1, reads KAGVTQTPRYLIKTRGQQVTLSCSPISGHRSVSWYQQTPGQGLQFLFEYFSETQRNKGNFPGRFSGRQFSNSRSEMNVSTLELGDSALYLCASSSGTASSYNEQFFGPGTRLTVL.